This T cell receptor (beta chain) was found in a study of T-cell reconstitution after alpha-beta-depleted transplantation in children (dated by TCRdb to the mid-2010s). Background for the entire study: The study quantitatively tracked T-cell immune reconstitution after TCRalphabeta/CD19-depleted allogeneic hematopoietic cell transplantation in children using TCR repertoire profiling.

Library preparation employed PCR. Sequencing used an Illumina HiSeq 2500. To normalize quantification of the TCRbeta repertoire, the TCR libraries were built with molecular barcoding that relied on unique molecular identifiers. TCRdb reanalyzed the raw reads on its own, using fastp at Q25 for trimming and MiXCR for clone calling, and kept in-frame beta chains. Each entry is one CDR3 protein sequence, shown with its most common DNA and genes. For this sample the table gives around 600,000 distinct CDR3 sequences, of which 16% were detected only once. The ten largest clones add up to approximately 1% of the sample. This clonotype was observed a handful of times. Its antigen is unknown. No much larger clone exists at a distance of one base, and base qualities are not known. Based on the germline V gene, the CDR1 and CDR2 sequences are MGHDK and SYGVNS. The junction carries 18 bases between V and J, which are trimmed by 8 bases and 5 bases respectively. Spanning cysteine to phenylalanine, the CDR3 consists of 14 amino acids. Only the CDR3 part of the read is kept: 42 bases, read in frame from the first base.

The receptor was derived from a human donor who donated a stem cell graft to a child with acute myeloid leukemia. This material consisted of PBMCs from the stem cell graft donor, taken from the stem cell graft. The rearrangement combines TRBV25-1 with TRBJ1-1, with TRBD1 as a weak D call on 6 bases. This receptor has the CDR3 CASWGAGGYTEAFF. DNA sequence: TGTGCCAGCTGGGGGGCCGGGGGCTATACTGAAGCTTTCTTT.